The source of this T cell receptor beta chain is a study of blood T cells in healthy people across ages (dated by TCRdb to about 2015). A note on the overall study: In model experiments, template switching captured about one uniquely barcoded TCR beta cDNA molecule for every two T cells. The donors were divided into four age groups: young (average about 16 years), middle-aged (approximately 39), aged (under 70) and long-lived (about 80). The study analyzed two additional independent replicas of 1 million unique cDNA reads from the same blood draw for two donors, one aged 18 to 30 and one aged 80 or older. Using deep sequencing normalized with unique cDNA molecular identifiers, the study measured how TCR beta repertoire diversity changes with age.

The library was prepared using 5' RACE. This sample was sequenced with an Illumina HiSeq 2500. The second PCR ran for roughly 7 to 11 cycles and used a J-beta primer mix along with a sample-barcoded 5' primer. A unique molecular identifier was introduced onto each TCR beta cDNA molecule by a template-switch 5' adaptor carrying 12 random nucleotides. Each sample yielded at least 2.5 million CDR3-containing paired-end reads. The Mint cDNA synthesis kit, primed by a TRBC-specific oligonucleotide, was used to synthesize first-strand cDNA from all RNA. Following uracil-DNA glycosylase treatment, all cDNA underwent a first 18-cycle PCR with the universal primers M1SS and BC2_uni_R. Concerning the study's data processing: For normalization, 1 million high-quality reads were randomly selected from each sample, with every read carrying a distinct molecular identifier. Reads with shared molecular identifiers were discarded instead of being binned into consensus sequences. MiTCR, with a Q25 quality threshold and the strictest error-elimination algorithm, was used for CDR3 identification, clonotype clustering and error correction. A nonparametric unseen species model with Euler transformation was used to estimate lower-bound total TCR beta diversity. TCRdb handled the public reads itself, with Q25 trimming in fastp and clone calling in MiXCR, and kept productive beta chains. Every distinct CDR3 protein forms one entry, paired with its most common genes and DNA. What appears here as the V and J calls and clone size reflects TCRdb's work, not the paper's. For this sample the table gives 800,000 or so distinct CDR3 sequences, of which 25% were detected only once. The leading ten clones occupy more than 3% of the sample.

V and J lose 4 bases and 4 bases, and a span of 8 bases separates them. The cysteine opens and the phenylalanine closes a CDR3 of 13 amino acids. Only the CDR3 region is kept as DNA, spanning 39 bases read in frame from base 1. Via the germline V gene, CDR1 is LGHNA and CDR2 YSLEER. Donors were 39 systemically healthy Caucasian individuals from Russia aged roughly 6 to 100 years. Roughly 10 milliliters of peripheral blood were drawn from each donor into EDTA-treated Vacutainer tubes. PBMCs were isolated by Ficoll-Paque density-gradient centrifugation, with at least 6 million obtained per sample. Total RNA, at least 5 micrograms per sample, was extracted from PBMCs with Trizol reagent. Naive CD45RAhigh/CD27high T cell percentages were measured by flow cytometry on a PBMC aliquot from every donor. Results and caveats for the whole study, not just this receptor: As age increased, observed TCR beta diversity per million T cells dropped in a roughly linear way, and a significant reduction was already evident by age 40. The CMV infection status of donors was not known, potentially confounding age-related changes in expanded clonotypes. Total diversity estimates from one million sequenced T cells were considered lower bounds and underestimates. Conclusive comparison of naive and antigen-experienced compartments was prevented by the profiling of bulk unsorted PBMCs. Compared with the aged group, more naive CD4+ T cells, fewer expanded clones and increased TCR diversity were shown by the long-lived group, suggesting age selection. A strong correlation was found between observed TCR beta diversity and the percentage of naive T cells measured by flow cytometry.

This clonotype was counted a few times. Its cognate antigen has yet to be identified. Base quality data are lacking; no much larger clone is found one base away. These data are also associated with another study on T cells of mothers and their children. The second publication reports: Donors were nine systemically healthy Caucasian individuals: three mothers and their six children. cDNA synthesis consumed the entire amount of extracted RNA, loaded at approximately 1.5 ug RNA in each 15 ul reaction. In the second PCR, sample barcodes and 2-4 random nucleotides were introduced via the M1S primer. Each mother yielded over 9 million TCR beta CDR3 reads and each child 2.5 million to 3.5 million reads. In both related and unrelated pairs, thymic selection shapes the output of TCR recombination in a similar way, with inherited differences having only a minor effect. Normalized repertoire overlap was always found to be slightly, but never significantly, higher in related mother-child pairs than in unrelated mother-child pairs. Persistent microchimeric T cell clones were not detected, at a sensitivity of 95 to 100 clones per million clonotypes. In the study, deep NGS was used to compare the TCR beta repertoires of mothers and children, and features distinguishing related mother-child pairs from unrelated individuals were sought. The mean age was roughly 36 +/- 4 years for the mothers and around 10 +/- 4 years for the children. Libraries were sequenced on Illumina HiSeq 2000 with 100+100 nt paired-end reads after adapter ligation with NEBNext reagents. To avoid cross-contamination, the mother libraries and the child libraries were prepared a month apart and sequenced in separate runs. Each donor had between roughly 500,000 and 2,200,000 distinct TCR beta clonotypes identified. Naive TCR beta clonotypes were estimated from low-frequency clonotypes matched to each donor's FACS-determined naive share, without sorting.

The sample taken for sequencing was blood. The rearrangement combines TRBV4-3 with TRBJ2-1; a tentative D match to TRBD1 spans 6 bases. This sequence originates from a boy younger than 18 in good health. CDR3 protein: CASSRTEYNEQFF. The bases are TGCGCCAGCAGCCGGACAGAGTACAATGAGCAGTTCTTC.